The 32 T cell receptor beta chains presented below share a single source sample, sequenced in a study of T cells in Graves' hyperthyroidism and ophthalmopathy. RNA transcripts yielded amplified TCR beta CDR3 regions. Primed by the HTBI set, a first-round RT-PCR was run on the TCR CDR3. TCRdb analysed the multiplex PCR reads with MiXCR anew, one entry per CDR3 protein. Here the sample spans some 530,000 distinct CDR3 sequences, 20% to 25% being singletons. The sequencing input was blood. All receptors come from a woman aged 70-85 years with Graves' ophthalmopathy.

The chain has TRBV24-1 and TRBJ1-2, with TRBD1 as a possible D gene (5 bases). The CDR3 loop spans 14 amino acids. Trimming stripped 4 bases from V and 5 bases from J, with 13 bases between. Germline V gene data show CDR1 as KGHDR and CDR2 as SFDVKD. The CDR3 spells CATSDLRDGYGYTF. The CDR3 nucleotides are TGTGCCACCAGTGACCTAAGGGACGGATATGGCTACACCTTC.

The gene calls are TRBV20-1 and TRBJ2-5; 9 nucleotides match TRBD2. This CDR3 region has 16 residues. With V trimmed by 6 bases and J by 2 bases, 13 bases remained unmatched. The germline V gene has CDR1 DFQATT and CDR2 SNEGSKA (reference sequence). CDR3 loop: CSALPGASGIQETQYF. The CDR3 DNA reads as TGCAGTGCCCTTCCCGGGGCTAGCGGGATACAAGAGACCCAGTACTTC.

This clonotype was observed at least ten times. The V call is TRBV12-3 or TRBV12-4, the J call TRBJ1-5; D is unresolved. The length of the CDR3 is 15 residues. Between the trimmed V and J ends, which lost 2 bases and 2 bases, there was a span of 10 bases. The chain's CDR3 is CASSLKGTGNQPQHF. DNA of the CDR3: TGTGCCAGCAGTTTAAAGGGAACGGGCAATCAGCCCCAGCATTTT.

This chain joins TRBV9 and TRBJ1-1; a possible D gene is TRBD1 (6 bases). Trimming stripped 0 bases from V and 6 bases from J, with 15 bases between. Germline CDR1 is SGDLS and CDR2 is YYNGEE. The CDR3 is 15 residues long. This CDR3 is CASSVGTGISAEAFF. For the CDR3, the DNA is TGTGCCAGCAGCGTAGGTACAGGGATAAGCGCTGAAGCTTTCTTT.

The V and J genes are TRBV6-6 and TRBJ2-7; a possible D gene is TRBD2 (6 bases). Trimming cost V 0 bases and J 0 bases, with 15 bases left between them. This CDR3 spans 17 amino acids. The germline gives CDR1 MNHNY, CDR2 SVGAGI (reference sequence). The CDR3 nucleotides are TGTGCCAGCAGTTACTCGGCGGGGTCGACGAGCTCCTACGAGCAGTACTTC. This translates into CASSYSAGSTSSYEQYF.

The rearrangement joins TRBV9 to TRBJ1-6; D is possibly TRBD1 (5 bases). Germline V gene sequence: CDR1 SGDLS, CDR2 YYNGEE. Trimming removed 2 bases from V and 1 base from J, with 7 bases in between. This CDR3 is built from 15 residues. The CDR3 loop is CASSVRGSYNSPLHF. The CDR3 region has the DNA TGTGCCAGCAGCGTTCGGGGGTCCTATAATTCACCCCTCCACTTT.

This clonotype was observed a handful of times. The J gene is TRBJ2-1, the V gene TRBV13; D perhaps matches TRBD2 (5 bases). Per the germline V gene, CDR1 is PRHDT and CDR2 is FYEKMQ (reference sequence). The CDR3 loop spans 15 amino acids. With 0 bases removed from V and 8 bases from J, the gap between germline ends came to 14 bases. Written as DNA, the CDR3 is TGTGCCAGCAGCTTAGGAGAACTAGGCTCCCATGAGCAGTTCTTC. This encodes CASSLGELGSHEQFF.

This clonotype was recorded at least ten times. The V gene is TRBV2, the J gene TRBJ2-1, with 13 bases lining up with TRBD2. V gave up 5 bases and J gave up 5 bases; unmatched junction bases: 3. This CDR3 is built from 15 residues. CDR1 and CDR2 from the germline V gene are SNHLY and FYNNEI. The CDR3 region is CASSSGLAGHNEQFF. CDR3 sequence (DNA): TGTGCCAGCAGTTCGGGACTAGCGGGACACAATGAGCAGTTCTTC.

This clonotype appeared many times. The V and J genes are TRBV9 and TRBJ2-7; the D is unclear. The CDR3 extends over 15 amino acids. Germline V CDR1 and CDR2: SGDLS, YYNGEE. The V end was cut by 0 bases, the J end by 0 bases, with 10 bases between. CDR3 DNA: TGTGCCAGCAGCGTAGGGCCGGCACCCTCCTACGAGCAGTACTTC. Its translation: CASSVGPAPSYEQYF.

The V call is TRBV5-1, the J call TRBJ2-7; 9 nucleotides line up with TRBD2. Losses at the gene ends were 4 bases for V and 0 bases for J; bases not matched to a gene: 2. Germline V gene data show CDR1 as SGHRS and CDR2 as YFSETQ. The CDR3 extends over 14 amino acids. The CDR3, as DNA: TGCGCCAGCAGCGTTAGCGGGAGCTCCTACGAGCAGTACTTC. It codes for CASSVSGSSYEQYF.

At least ten counts were recorded for this clonotype. The rearrangement links TRBV7-2 to TRBJ2-5; D not certain. V lost 1 base and J lost 3, with 15 bases in between. The CDR3 runs to 16 residues. CDR1 is SGHTA, CDR2 FQGNSA, per germline. The CDR3, as DNA: TGTGCCAGCAGCTTAGTCTCGAACCGGCCAGAAGAGACCCAGTACTTC. It encodes CASSLVSNRPEETQYF.

The gene calls are TRBV3-1 and TRBJ2-3; 8 positions match TRBD2. The germline V gene encodes CDR1 LGHDT and CDR2 YNNKEL (reference sequence). The CDR3 is 15 residues long. The junction had 8 bases not matched to a gene; V was cut back by 5 bases and J by 4 bases. The CDR3 bases are TGTGCCAGCAGCACAAGCGGGAGTAGCGCAGATACGCAGTATTTT. Its translation is CASSTSGSSADTQYF.

This clonotype occurred many times. CDR3 coding DNA: TGTGCCAGCAGTCCTCATGACAGGGTTGGCACTGAAGCTTTCTTT. It specifies CASSPHDRVGTEAFF. The chain is built from TRBV12-3 or TRBV12-4 and TRBJ1-1; 7 bases map to TRBD1. This CDR3 has 15 amino acids. With V trimmed by 5 bases and J by 4 bases, 10 bases remained unmatched.

The J gene is TRBJ2-1, the V gene TRBV27; TRBD1 aligns across 8 bases. Looked up from germline, CDR1 is MNHEY and CDR2 is SMNVEV (reference sequence). The CDR3 runs to 13 residues. J lost 14 bases, V lost 4 bases, and 10 bases had no gene match. The CDR3 reads CASSSAAGGNEFF. The CDR3 nucleotides are TGTGCCAGCAGTTCGGCGGCAGGGGGCAACGAGTTCTTC.

This clonotype was counted a few times. This chain uses TRBV5-1 with TRBJ2-1, with D perhaps given as TRBD1 or TRBD2 (5 bases each). The CDR3 is 14 residues long. Germline V gene data show CDR1 as SGHRS and CDR2 as YFSETQ. V lost 3 bases, J lost 8 bases, and 15 bases lay in between. The CDR3 DNA reads as TGCGCCAGCAGCTCCGGGGCCCTAGGGGATGAGCAGTTCTTC. Its translation: CASSSGALGDEQFF.

This clonotype was seen ten or more times. This rearrangement joins TRBV20-1 to TRBJ2-3; weak D call: TRBD2 (6 bases). The CDR3 contains 13 residues. Trimming removed 6 bases from V and 0 bases from J, with 10 bases in between. Germline V gene sequence: CDR1 DFQATT, CDR2 SNEGSKA (reference sequence). The CDR3 reads CSAPGTSTDTQYF. For the CDR3, the DNA is TGCAGTGCCCCCGGGACTAGCACAGATACGCAGTATTTT.

This clonotype turned up a few times. The chain employs TRBV20-1 and TRBJ2-7; TRBD2 matches at 12 bases. With 6 bases clipped from V and 5 bases from J, the junction kept 8 bases outside the gene matches. CDR3 size: 14 residues. CDR1 DFQATT and CDR2 SNEGSKA come from the germline V gene (reference sequence). The CDR3 sequence is CSAPRTSGIHEQYF. Here the CDR3 DNA reads TGCAGTGCCCCCAGGACTAGCGGGATTCACGAGCAGTACTTC.

This clonotype appeared a few times. The V and J genes are TRBV7-8 and TRBJ1-5; D call uncertain. V dropped 4 bases and J dropped 0 bases, with 10 bases sitting between them. The germline CDR1 and CDR2 sequences are SGHVS and FQNEAQ. The CDR3 runs to 15 residues. The CDR3 nucleotides read TGTGCCAGCAGCTCCCGGGCCTATAGCAATCAGCCCCAGCATTTT. Translated, it gives CASSSRAYSNQPQHF. Full variable domain (missing parts from reference TRBV7-8 and TRBJ1-5): GAGVSQSPRYKVAKRGQDVALRCDPISGHVSLFWYQQALGQGPEFLTYFQNEAQLDKSGLPSDRFFAERPEGSVSTLKIQRTQQEDSAVYLCASSSRAYSNQPQHFGDGTRLSIL.

The V call is TRBV28, the J call TRBJ1-2; D perhaps matches TRBD1 (5 bases). Germline V gene lookup returns CDR1 MDHEN and CDR2 SYDVKM. This CDR3 contains 14 residues. The V end lost 3 bases, the J end lost 3 bases, and 11 bases lay between the germline ends. CDR3 region: CASSLGGNDYGYTF. The CDR3 DNA reads as TGTGCCAGCAGTTTGGGGGGAAACGACTATGGCTACACCTTC.

V is TRBV12-3 or TRBV12-4 and J is TRBJ1-5, with 7 bases fitting TRBD1. Germline trimming cut 5 bases from V and 2 bases from J; bases unmatched to any gene: 6. CDR3 length equals 15 residues. The CDR3 nucleotides read TGTGCCAGCAGTCCTGACAGGGAGGGCAATCAGCCCCAGCATTTT. Translation gives CASSPDREGNQPQHF.

Only a few counts were recorded for this clonotype. The chain links TRBV10-3 to TRBJ1-2, with D unresolved. The CDR3 runs to 14 residues. Germline V gene sequence: CDR1 ENHRY, CDR2 SYGVKD. V was shortened by 0 bases and J by 2 bases, with 7 bases between the two germline ends. The DNA of the CDR3 is TGTGCCATCAGTGAGTCACGCTCCAACTATGGCTACACCTTC. It encodes CAISESRSNYGYTF.

The J gene is TRBJ1-1, the V gene TRBV6-5; no clear D. The V gene lost 2 bases and the J gene lost 1 base, with 8 bases spanning the gap. Germline assignment: CDR1 MNHEY and CDR2 SVGAGI. The CDR3 sequence is 14 residues long. The CDR3 DNA reads as TGTGCCAGCAGTTACGTCCGGGAGAACACTGAAGCTTTCTTT. Protein sequence: CASSYVRENTEAFF.

This clonotype has ten or more counts. The CDR3 here is CASSLAAGGPNEQFF. The CDR3 DNA sequence: TGTGCCAGCAGCTTAGCAGCGGGAGGGCCTAATGAGCAGTTCTTC. V and J are TRBV7-2 and TRBJ2-1, with TRBD2 identical over 10 bases. Germline CDR1 reads SGHTA; CDR2 reads FQGNSA. This CDR3 is 15 amino acids long. Trimming removed 0 bases from V and 7 bases from J; junction bases left unmatched: 3.

This clonotype was counted at least ten times. The J gene is TRBJ2-1, the V gene TRBV28; TRBD2 matches at 10 bases. The CDR3 covers 18 residues. Germline V lookup: CDR1 MDHEN, CDR2 SYDVKM. The V segment lost 1 base and the J segment 6 bases; nucleotides outside the gene matches: 12. The CDR3 sequence is CASSLFVPSGRARNEQFF. As DNA, the CDR3 is TGTGCCAGCAGTTTATTTGTGCCCAGCGGGAGGGCCCGCAATGAGCAGTTCTTC.

This chain connects TRBV20-1 to TRBJ1-2; D possibly corresponds to TRBD1 (6 bases). This CDR3 is built from 11 residues. V lost 5 bases to trimming and J lost 6 bases, with 10 bases between them. CDR1 is DFQATT, CDR2 SNEGSKA, per germline (reference sequence). The CDR3 bases are TGCAGTGCTCGCGCAGGGGATGGCTACACCTTC. Its translation: CSARAGDGYTF.

The J gene is TRBJ2-3, the V gene TRBV10-1, with 8 bases identical to TRBD1. Trimming cost V 4 bases and J 7 bases; bases outside gene matches: 4. This CDR3 is built from 13 residues. CDR1 WNHNN and CDR2 SYGVQD come from the germline V gene (reference sequence). This chain's CDR3 is CASSGTGINTQYF. The CDR3 bases are TGCGCCAGCAGTGGGACAGGGATCAATACGCAGTATTTT.

The chain uses TRBV9 and TRBJ2-7, with D unclear. The V end lost 0 bases, the J end lost 4 bases, and 11 bases lay between the germline ends. Germline-derived CDR1 and CDR2 are SGDLS and YYNGEE. This CDR3 comprises 14 residues. The CDR3 region has the DNA TGTGCCAGCAGCGTAGGCCAGTTATGGTACGAGCAGTACTTC. It yields the protein CASSVGQLWYEQYF. Using reference TRBV9 and TRBJ2-7 for the parts outside the CDR3, the full variable domain is DSGVTQTPKHLITATGQRVTLRCSPRSGDLSVYWYQQSLDQGLQFLIQYYNGEERAKGNILERFSAQQFPDLHSELNLSSLELGDSALYFCASSVGQLWYEQYFGPGTRLTVT.

In this sample, this clonotype turned up once. The chain recombines TRBV5-1 with TRBJ2-2; 10 bases are shared with TRBD1. This CDR3 contains 17 residues. Germline lookup yields CDR1 SGHRS and CDR2 YFSETQ. V trimming: 4 bases; J trimming: 5 bases; junction bases outside the gene matches: 11. The CDR3 spells CASSPEVGQGFTGELFF. In nucleotides, the CDR3 is TGCGCCAGCAGCCCCGAAGTGGGACAGGGGTTTACCGGGGAGCTGTTTTTT.

This clonotype has a count of ten or more. The V call is TRBV28, the J call TRBJ1-5; D gene ambiguous. CDR1 is MDHEN and CDR2 is SYDVKM in the germline V gene. V was trimmed by 3 bases and J by 4 bases, leaving 10 bases between them. The CDR3 extends over 14 amino acids. In DNA form, the CDR3 reads TGTGCCAGCAGTTTGATCGTGGGAAATCAGCCCCAGCATTTT. Amino acid sequence: CASSLIVGNQPQHF.

This clonotype was counted at least ten times. This chain links TRBV2 with TRBJ2-7; 11 positions match TRBD1. CDR3 length: 13 amino acids. Per germline, CDR1 SNHLY and CDR2 FYNNEI. Germline trimming cut 9 bases from V and 3 bases from J; bases unmatched to any gene: 4. CDR3 nucleotide sequence: TGTGCCAGTCTGGGACAGGGGGACTACGAGCAGTACTTC. Translating it yields CASLGQGDYEQYF. Complete variable domain (other parts from reference TRBV2 and TRBJ2-7): EPEVTQTPSHQVTQMGQEVILRCVPISNHLYFYWYRQILGQKVEFLVSFYNNEISEKSEIFDDQFSVERPDGSNFTLKIRSTKLEDSAMYFCASLGQGDYEQYFGPGTRLTVT.

With respect to this clonotype: One end of the junction fails to match germline, which may point to a read error. The J gene is TRBJ1-5, the V gene TRBV2; possible D gene TRBD1, 6 bases. From germline, CDR1 is SNHLY and CDR2 FYNNEI. The CDR3 loop spans 15 amino acids. The CDR3 coding sequence is TGTACCAGCAGTTGGGGGGGGGCAGGGACTGAGCCCCAGCATTTT. This encodes CTSSWGGAGTEPQHF.

This clonotype was observed a handful of times. The rearrangement joins TRBV20-1 to TRBJ2-7, with 10 bases that match TRBD2. CDR1 is DFQATT, CDR2 SNEGSKA, per germline (reference sequence). V shed 3 bases and J 0 bases; nucleotides not matched to a gene: 5. The CDR3 length is 15 residues. CDR3 residues: CSASTSGMDSYEQYF. In nucleotides, the CDR3 is TGCAGTGCTAGTACTAGCGGGATGGACTCCTACGAGCAGTACTTC.